This entry describes one T cell receptor (beta chain). In germline, CDR1 is SGDLS, CDR2 YYNGEE. J was trimmed by 2 bases and V by 1 base; bases with no gene match: 4. This CDR3 has 15 residues. The entry originates in a study of blood T cell repertoires in COVID-19. Some clones are missing from TCRdb's copy, which holds only in-frame ones; the method was immunoSEQ multiplex PCR. The repertoire holds around 180,000 clones, with over 75% as singletons. The sequenced sample was peripheral blood. The chain uses TRBV9 and TRBJ2-5; 8 nucleotides agree with TRBD2. This TCR was recovered from a man between 60 and 75 years old with acute or convalescent COVID-19. CDR3 DNA: TGTGCCAGCAGCGTAAGCGGGGGCATACAAGAGACCCAGTACTTC. It specifies CASSVSGGIQETQYF. Filled out from reference TRBV9 and TRBJ2-5, the complete variable domain reads DSGVTQTPKHLITATGQRVTLRCSPRSGDLSVYWYQQSLDQGLQFLIQYYNGEERAKGNILERFSAQQFPDLHSELNLSSLELGDSALYFCASSVSGGIQETQYFGPGTRLLVL.